This T cell receptor beta chain was documented in a study of CD8+ T cells in alopecia areata. Study results and caveats: Tofacitinib significantly brought down scalp clonality and expanded CD8+ clones among top 100.

Treatment given: oral pan-JAK inhibitor, 5-10 mg twice daily. Regarding this clone: Its specificity is unknown.

This CDR3 has 12 amino acids. CDR1 SQVTM and CDR2 ANQGSEA come from the germline V gene. V lost 0 bases and J lost 7; bases outside the gene matches: 1. Isolated RNA was reverse transcribed into cDNA used as the sequencing template. The assay was immunoSEQ multiplex PCR, and TCRdb's table has in-frame clones only and misses some. The repertoire has around 150,000 clones, around three fifths of them found once; the top ten carry 13% to 15%. The V call is TRBV29-1, the J call TRBJ1-2; TRBD1 aligns across 8 bases. This specimen consisted of CD4+ T cells sorted from blood, obtained at week 24, from a patient treated with tofacitinib. This TCR came from a human donor with alopecia areata. The CDR3 DNA reads as TGCAGCGTTGAAGACAGGGGGCCTGGCTACACCTTC. This translates into CSVEDRGPGYTF.